What follows describes a single TCR beta chain. Antigen specificity is unknown. Each sample gave at least 6.5 million isolated PBMCs. This specimen belongs to a study of blood T cells in healthy people across ages. Overall study findings and caveats: Roughly linear declines in TCR beta diversity per million T cells occurred with age. The lack of PBMC sorting stopped any conclusive naive versus antigen-experienced comparison.

Primers used in a second PCR of about 6 to 11 cycles were a sample-barcoded 5' primer and a J-beta primer mix. The template-switch adaptor, which had 12 random nucleotides, put a tag on each cDNA molecule. Each CDR3 protein is one row after TCRdb ran MiXCR on the 5' RACE reads. The sample records 910,000 or so distinct CDR3 sequences, 51% being singletons. Germline-derived CDR1 and CDR2 are SQVTM and ANQGSEA. V was trimmed by 0 bases and J by 10 bases, leaving 13 bases between them. This CDR3 has 12 amino acids. Sequences were obtained from blood. The chain has TRBV29-1 and TRBJ2-7, with TRBD2 as a possible D gene (6 bases). The TCR comes from a woman aged 55-70 years in good health. This CDR3 reads CSVEDPAGTQYF. Here the CDR3 DNA reads TGCAGCGTTGAAGATCCCGCAGGGACTCAGTACTTC.